These 16 T cell receptor beta chains were all obtained from the same sample, sequenced in a study of blood T cell repertoires in COVID-19. Measured with immunoSEQ multiplex PCR; TCRdb has only the in-frame clones, and not every one. This sample has around 150,000 clones, with approximately 87% found just once. Sequencing was performed on peripheral blood. All receptors derive from a woman in her 40s with acute or convalescent COVID-19.

The chain is built from TRBV7-8 and TRBJ2-5; weak D call: TRBD1 (6 bases). Germline values: CDR1 SGHVS, CDR2 FQNEAQ. The CDR3 length is 17 residues. Trimming stripped 0 bases from V and 2 bases from J, with 16 bases between. The CDR3 loop reads CASSLARPTGSQETQYF. The CDR3 DNA reads as TGTGCCAGCAGCTTAGCTAGGCCGACAGGTTCGCAAGAGACCCAGTACTTC. The entire variable domain, with the rest obtained from reference TRBV7-8 and TRBJ2-5, is as follows: GAGVSQSPRYKVAKRGQDVALRCDPISGHVSLFWYQQALGQGPEFLTYFQNEAQLDKSGLPSDRFFAERPEGSVSTLKIQRTQQEDSAVYLCASSLARPTGSQETQYFGPGTRLLVL.

The chain couples TRBV28 to TRBJ1-4; no clear D gene. V lost 2 bases to trimming and J lost 5 bases, with 18 bases between them. Germline CDR1 MDHEN, CDR2 SYDVKM. The CDR3 has 17 amino acids. CDR3 loop: CASSLNPRSGQNEKLFF. CDR3 nucleotide sequence: TGTGCCAGCAGTTTAAACCCCAGATCTGGGCAGAATGAAAAACTGTTTTTT.

V usage is TRBV7-9 and J usage is TRBJ1-5, with D possibly matching TRBD1 (6 bases). Germline assignment: CDR1 SEHNR and CDR2 FQNEAQ (reference sequence). Trimming cost V 5 bases and J 6 bases, with 23 bases left between them. There are 17 residues in the CDR3. The chain's CDR3 is CASSLSGQTGYVQPQHF. The CDR3 bases are TGTGCCAGCAGCCTCTCCGGACAGACGGGTTACGTTCAGCCCCAGCATTTT.

The rearrangement links TRBV3-1 (or the pseudogene TRBV3-2) to TRBJ1-6; tentatively, D is TRBD1 (5 bases). CDR3 size: 15 residues. The V gene's germline CDR1 is LGHDT and CDR2 YNNKEL (reference sequence). V was cut by 0 bases and J by 7 bases, with 10 bases left in between. The DNA for the CDR3 is TGTGCCAGCAGCCAAGACAGGGTCGGGAATTCACCCCTCCACTTT. It codes for CASSQDRVGNSPLHF.

This clone was recorded a few times. The sample contains more than one DNA sequence encoding this CDR3. V is TRBV7-3 and J is TRBJ2-5, with 7 bases that match TRBD2. The germline V gene has CDR1 SGHTA and CDR2 FQGTGA. After removal of 1 base from V and 4 bases from J, the junction contained 3 bases not matched to a gene. The CDR3 is made up of 14 amino acids. The CDR3 region is CASSLSGSGETQYF. The CDR3 nucleotides are TGTGCCAGCAGCTTAAGCGGGAGTGGAGAGACCCAGTACTTC. Full variable domain (missing parts from reference TRBV7-3 and TRBJ2-5): GAGVSQTPSNKVTEKGKYVELRCDPISGHTALYWYRQSLGQGPEFLIYFQGTGAADDSGLPNDRFFAVRPEGSVSTLKIQRTERGDSAVYLCASSLSGSGETQYFGPGTRLLVL.

The chain couples TRBV6-2 or TRBV6-3 to TRBJ1-2; D gene uncertain. The length of the CDR3 is 15 residues. Germline loops: CDR1 MNHEY, CDR2 SVGEGT. Deletions cut 2 bases from V and 4 bases from J, with 14 bases between. The CDR3 DNA sequence: TGTGCCAGCAGTTACCTCTTTAATGCTATCTATGGCTACACCTTC. Translation gives CASSYLFNAIYGYTF.

The rearrangement uses TRBV6-5 and TRBJ2-7; the D gene is possibly TRBD2 (6 bases). CDR1 is MNHEY, CDR2 SVGAGI, per germline. The CDR3 extends over 15 amino acids. Trimming cost V 6 bases and J 0 bases, with 15 bases left between them. CDR3 residues: CASSPTWDSSYEQYF. In DNA form, the CDR3 reads TGTGCCAGCAGCCCAACGTGGGACTCCTCCTACGAGCAGTACTTC.

The V call is TRBV5-1, the J call TRBJ1-1; tentatively, D is TRBD1 (5 bases). CDR3 size: 14 residues. V shed 0 bases and J shed 1 base, with 7 bases lying between them. CDR1 and CDR2 (germline): SGHRS, YFSETQ. The CDR3 nucleotides are TGCGCCAGCAGCTTGGGCGACAGGAACACTGAAGCTTTCTTT. This codes for CASSLGDRNTEAFF.

This clone appeared a single time. The same CDR3 arises from other DNA sequences in this sample as well. V is TRBV6-2 or TRBV6-3 and J is TRBJ1-1, with D unresolved. V lost 2 bases and J 4 bases, leaving 2 bases between the germline ends. CDR1 is MNHEY and CDR2 is SVGEGT in the germline V gene. CDR3 length equals 11 residues. The chain's CDR3 is CASSYRTEAFF. In DNA, the CDR3 is TGTGCCAGCAGTTACCGCACTGAAGCTTTCTTT.

This clone was observed a few times. V and J are TRBV12-2 and TRBJ1-1; the table's D call TRBD1 went unverified against the DNA. TRBV12-2 is noted as a pseudogene. The CDR3 length is 12 residues. The CDR3 DNA sequence: TGTGCAAGTCGCGACAGGGACACTGAAGCTTTCTTT. Translation: CASRDRDTEAFF.

The rearrangement joins TRBV28 to TRBJ1-1; 7 bases line up with TRBD1. The junction had 8 bases not matched to a gene; V was cut back by 4 bases and J by 6 bases. The CDR3 runs 14 residues. Germline lookup yields CDR1 MDHEN and CDR2 SYDVKM. CDR3: CASSSGTVVSEAFF. CDR3 nucleotide sequence: TGTGCCAGCAGTTCCGGGACAGTAGTTTCTGAAGCTTTCTTT.

This chain links TRBV27 with TRBJ2-7; D is ambiguous. The CDR3 is 14 residues long. V dropped 6 bases and J dropped 3 bases, with 15 bases sitting between them. Looked up from germline, CDR1 is MNHEY and CDR2 is SMNVEV (reference sequence). CDR3 amino acids: CASSPNGGYYEQYF. For the CDR3, the DNA is TGTGCCAGCAGCCCTAACGGCGGATACTACGAGCAGTACTTC.

This clone was counted a single time. The rearrangement links TRBV7-2 to TRBJ1-2; D might be TRBD1 (6 bases). CDR3 length: 12 residues. V was cut by 5 bases and J by 7 bases, with 11 bases left in between. CDR1 is SGHTA and CDR2 is FQGNSA in the germline V gene. CDR3 bases: TGTGCCAGCAGCCCCACAGGGACTGGCTACACCTTC. Translation: CASSPTGTGYTF.

The chain recombines TRBV28 with TRBJ1-6; D is perhaps TRBD1 (5 bases). V lost 6 bases and J lost 10, with 19 bases in between. Germline-derived CDR1 and CDR2 are MDHEN and SYDVKM. CDR3 length: 15 amino acids. Written as DNA, the CDR3 is TGTGCCAGCAGGGGCGGGACGGGACGAGGATCACCCCTCCACTTT. Its protein is CASRGGTGRGSPLHF.

This chain links TRBV7-9 with TRBJ1-4; 9 bases match TRBD1. CDR1 is SEHNR, CDR2 FQNEAQ, per germline (reference sequence). The V gene end was trimmed by 1 base and the J gene end by 6 bases; junction bases not matched to a gene: 0. The CDR3 extends over 14 amino acids. The CDR3 spells CASSLGTGDEKLFF. As DNA, the CDR3 is TGTGCCAGCAGCTTAGGGACAGGGGATGAAAAACTGTTTTTT.

This clone was counted once. The chain combines TRBV5-1 with TRBJ1-1; D is possibly TRBD1 (5 bases). Germline V gene sequence: CDR1 SGHRS, CDR2 YFSETQ. V lost 5 bases, J lost 1 base, and 9 bases lay in between. The CDR3 extends over 13 amino acids. The DNA of the CDR3 is TGCGCCAGCAGGGTACAGGAGAACACTGAAGCTTTCTTT. Protein product: CASRVQENTEAFF.